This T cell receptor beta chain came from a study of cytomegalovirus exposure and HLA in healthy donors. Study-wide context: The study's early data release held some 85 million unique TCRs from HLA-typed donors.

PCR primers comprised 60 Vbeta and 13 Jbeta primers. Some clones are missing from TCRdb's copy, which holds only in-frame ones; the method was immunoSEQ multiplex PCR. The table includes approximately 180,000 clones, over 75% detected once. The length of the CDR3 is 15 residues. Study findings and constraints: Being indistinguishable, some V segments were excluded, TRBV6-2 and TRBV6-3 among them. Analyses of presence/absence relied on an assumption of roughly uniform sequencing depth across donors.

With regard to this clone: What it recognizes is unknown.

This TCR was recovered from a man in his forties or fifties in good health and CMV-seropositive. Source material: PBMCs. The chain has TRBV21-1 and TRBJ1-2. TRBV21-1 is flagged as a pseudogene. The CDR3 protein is CASSKRGGAGSGYTF. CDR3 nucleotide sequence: TGTGCCAGCAGCAAAAGGGGAGGGGCAGGGTCAGGCTACACCTTC.